Below are 6 T cell receptor beta chains sequenced from a single sample in a study of Ad26.COV2.S vaccination and SARS-CoV-2 variants. The table came from immunoSEQ multiplex PCR; TCRdb's copy has only in-frame clones and leaves some out. The profile shows 290,000 or so clones, over 75% of them singletons. Treatment defined: 19 received Ad26.COV2.S at low or high dose, single or two shots; about 5 received placebo; per-sample allocation not given. Sampling happened 63 days after the first vaccine or placebo injection. The sequencing used peripheral blood, collected in a trial of Ad26.COV2.S vaccine versus placebo. These TCRs come from a person aged 18-65 years who received the Ad26.COV2.S COVID-19 vaccine or a placebo.

Ten or more counts support this clone. This chain connects TRBV19 to TRBJ1-5, with D tentatively TRBD1 (5 bases). The CDR3 runs to 14 residues. The germline V gene encodes CDR1 LNHDA and CDR2 SQIVND (reference sequence). V lost 8 bases to trimming and J lost 0 bases, with 11 bases between them. The CDR3 sequence: CASERGLSNQPQHF. Written as DNA, the CDR3 is TGTGCCAGTGAAAGGGGACTTAGCAATCAGCCCCAGCATTTT.

The V and J genes are TRBV7-2 and TRBJ2-3; the match to TRBD2 covers 10 bases. Germline loops: CDR1 SGHTA, CDR2 FQGNSA. Unmatched junction bases numbered 7, after V lost 2 bases and J lost 2 bases. The CDR3 is 17 amino acids. The chain's CDR3 is CASSLRRLAGDTDTQYF. The CDR3 DNA reads as TGTGCCAGCAGCTTACGCCGGCTAGCGGGGGACACAGATACGCAGTATTTT.

V gene TRBV28 combines with J gene TRBJ2-3; 9 bases are a match to TRBD1. CDR3 length: 15 amino acids. Germline values: CDR1 MDHEN, CDR2 SYDVKM. V was pared by 3 bases and J by 1 base, with 2 bases of the junction left unmatched. The CDR3 loop reads CASSFRDRGTDTQYF. The CDR3 nucleotides read TGTGCCAGCAGTTTTAGGGACAGGGGCACAGATACGCAGTATTTT.

V gene TRBV27 combines with J gene TRBJ1-6; TRBD1 might be the D (5 bases). V lost 0 bases, J lost 8 bases, and 11 bases lay in between. CDR1 is MNHEY and CDR2 is SMNVEV in the germline V gene (reference sequence). There are 15 residues in the CDR3. The CDR3 protein is CASSLSVPGHSPLHF. The CDR3 DNA reads as TGTGCCAGCAGTTTATCGGTTCCAGGGCATTCACCCCTCCACTTT.

The sample holds one count of this clone. The rearrangement uses TRBV5-1 and TRBJ1-5; D not certain. The CDR3 length is 15 residues. Germline-derived CDR1 and CDR2 are SGHRS and YFSETQ. Trimming shortened V by 0 bases and J by 5 bases, and 12 bases separated the two germline ends. The CDR3 nucleotides read TGCGCCAGCAGCTTGGTGTCAGGACTTCATCAGCCCCAGCATTTT. Residues: CASSLVSGLHQPQHF.

The CDR3 loop is CASINLGYLNTEAFF. Written as DNA, the CDR3 is TGTGCCAGTATCAATCTGGGGTATTTGAACACTGAAGCTTTCTTT. This chain connects TRBV19 to TRBJ1-1; D uncertain. This CDR3 has 15 residues. V was cut by 7 bases and J by 0 bases, with 15 bases left in between. Germline V lookup: CDR1 LNHDA, CDR2 SQIVND (reference sequence).